This TCR beta chain appears in the sequencing data of a study of cytomegalovirus exposure and HLA in healthy donors. General study findings and limits: Rarity characterized most TCR sequences, yet some public TCRs appeared in many donors. Reportedly, diagnosis of cytomegalovirus status by the classifier showed high specificity and sensitivity.

Per the germline V gene, CDR1 is SGHAT and CDR2 is FQNNGV. V lost 5 bases and J lost 7; bases outside the gene matches: 2. CDR3 length: 11 amino acids. TCRdb's table, derived via immunoSEQ multiplex PCR, lists solely in-frame clones and lacks some. The data show approximately 200,000 clones, 84% seen once. Turning to this clone: Antigen unknown.

Specimen: PBMCs. The receptor's source is a man aged 18 to 35 in good health and CMV-seropositive. The rearrangement uses TRBV11-2 and TRBJ2-7; 7 nucleotides align to TRBD2. In DNA, the CDR3 is TGTGCCAGCAGCCGACTAGCTGAGCAGTACTTC. It is translated as CASSRLAEQYF.